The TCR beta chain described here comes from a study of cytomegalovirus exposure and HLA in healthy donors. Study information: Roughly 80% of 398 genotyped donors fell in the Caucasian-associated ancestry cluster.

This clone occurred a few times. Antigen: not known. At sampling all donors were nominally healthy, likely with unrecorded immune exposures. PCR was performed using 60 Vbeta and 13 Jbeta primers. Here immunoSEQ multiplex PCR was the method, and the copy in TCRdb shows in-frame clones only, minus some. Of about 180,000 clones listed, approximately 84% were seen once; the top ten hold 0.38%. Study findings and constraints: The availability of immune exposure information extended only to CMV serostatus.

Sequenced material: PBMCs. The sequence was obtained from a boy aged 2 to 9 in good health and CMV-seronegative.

CDR3 amino acids: CASSYSRDTQYF. The CDR3 DNA reads as TGTGCCAGCAGTTATTCGCGAGATACGCAGTATTTT. The chain employs TRBV7-9 and TRBJ2-3; no firm D call. The V gene's germline CDR1 is SEHNR and CDR2 FQNEAQ (reference sequence). V was clipped by 6 bases and J by 5 bases, with 9 bases between them. CDR3 length: 12 residues.